The clone carrying this T cell receptor beta chain showed up just a few times. The data belong to a study of blood T cell repertoires in COVID-19. The overall study: Whether acute or convalescent, the COVID-19 samples came from the United States, Italy and Spain. T cells, B-cell-depleted T cells, or PBMCs supplied cDNA or gDNA.

The authors' processing: Amplified reference gene primers provided the basis for estimating nucleated cell counts. Produced via immunoSEQ multiplex PCR; TCRdb's table is partial and in-frame only. The V and J calls and clone size are taken from that table; D and trimming were inferred from the DNA. The table lists fewer than 15,000 clones, approximately 91% of them singletons. V lost 4 bases and J 4 bases, leaving 17 bases between the germline ends. The CDR3 spans 15 residues. Germline values: CDR1 LGHDT, CDR2 YNNKEL (reference sequence). The sequence derives from a human donor in a cohort sampled during active COVID-19. The chain links TRBV3-1 (or the pseudogene TRBV3-2) to TRBJ2-7, with D maybe TRBD1 (5 bases). The sample comprised peripheral blood. The CDR3 nucleotides are TGTGCCAGCAGCCCACGTCTCAGGGCACGTTACGAGCAGTACTTC. Translation: CASSPRLRARYEQYF.